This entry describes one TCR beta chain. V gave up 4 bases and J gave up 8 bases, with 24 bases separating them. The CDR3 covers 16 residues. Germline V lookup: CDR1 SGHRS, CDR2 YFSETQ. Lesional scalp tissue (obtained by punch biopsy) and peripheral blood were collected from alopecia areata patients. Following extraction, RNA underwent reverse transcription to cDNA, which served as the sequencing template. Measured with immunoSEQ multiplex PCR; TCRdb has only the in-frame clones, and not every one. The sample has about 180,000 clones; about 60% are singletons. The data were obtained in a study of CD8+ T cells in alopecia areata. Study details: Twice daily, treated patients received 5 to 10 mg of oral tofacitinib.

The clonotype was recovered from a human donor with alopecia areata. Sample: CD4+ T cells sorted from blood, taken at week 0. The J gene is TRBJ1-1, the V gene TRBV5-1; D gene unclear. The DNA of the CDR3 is TGCGCCAGCAGCGACGCACGGGGAACGGTGGGCGAGGAAGCTTTCTTT. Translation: CASSDARGTVGEEAFF.